This is a list of T cell receptor beta chains from one sample in a study of blood T cell repertoires in COVID-19. The table came from immunoSEQ multiplex PCR; TCRdb's copy has only in-frame clones and leaves some out. The sample has about 44,000 clones; 85% to 90% are singletons. Sequencing was carried out using peripheral blood. These receptors were collected from a human donor in a cohort sampled during active COVID-19. Each CDR3 is given with its conserved first and last residue. The order of the fields is clone size, J gene, D gene, V gene, CDR3 protein, CDR3 DNA. A D gene is named only where the DNA matches it firmly. Not all rows give a size; the values are once, few, many and, for expanded clones, a class.

abundance: .
j_gene: TRBJ2-2
d_gene: TRBD2
v_gene: TRBV9
CDR3aa: CASSVESLAGRNGELFF
CDR3nt: TGTGCCAGCAGCGTAGAGTCACTAGCGGGGAGGAACGGGGAGCTGTTTTTT

abundance: .
j_gene: TRBJ2-7
d_gene: TRBD1
v_gene: TRBV18
CDR3aa: CASSPGTGFYEQYF
CDR3nt: TGTGCCAGCTCACCAGGGACAGGATTCTACGAGCAGTACTTC

abundance: .
j_gene: TRBJ2-1
d_gene: .
v_gene: TRBV5-1
CDR3aa: CASSLVAGGQFF
CDR3nt: TGCGCCAGCAGCTTGGTGGCGGGTGGGCAGTTCTTC

abundance: .
j_gene: TRBJ2-7
d_gene: .
v_gene: TRBV7-8
CDR3aa: CASSLGGQRPSSYEQYF
CDR3nt: TGTGCCAGCAGCTTAGGGGGGCAGCGCCCCAGCTCCTACGAGCAGTACTTC

abundance: .
j_gene: TRBJ1-1
d_gene: TRBD1
v_gene: TRBV7-6
CDR3aa: CASSLTGLVNTEAFF
CDR3nt: TGTGCCAGCAGCTTGACAGGGTTGGTGAACACTGAAGCTTTCTTT

abundance: few
j_gene: TRBJ2-1
d_gene: .
v_gene: TRBV27
CDR3aa: CASSPILAASSYNEQFF
CDR3nt: TGTGCCAGCAGTCCAATCTTAGCGGCTAGCTCCTACAATGAGCAGTTCTTC

abundance: .
j_gene: TRBJ2-7
d_gene: TRBD2
v_gene: TRBV5-1
CDR3aa: CASSLGTSGRRGEEQYF
CDR3nt: TGCGCCAGCAGCTTGGGGACTAGCGGGAGAAGGGGGGAGGAGCAGTACTTC

abundance: .
j_gene: TRBJ2-3
d_gene: TRBD2
v_gene: TRBV30
CDR3aa: CAWSGRLAGATDTQYF
CDR3nt: TGTGCCTGGAGTGGACGACTAGCGGGCGCGACAGATACGCAGTATTTT

abundance: once
j_gene: TRBJ2-1
d_gene: TRBD2
v_gene: TRBV11-3
CDR3aa: CASSLEKGLAGRGNEQFF
CDR3nt: TGTGCCAGCAGCTTAGAGAAGGGACTAGCAGGAAGGGGCAATGAGCAGTTCTTC

abundance: .
j_gene: TRBJ2-3
d_gene: TRBD2
v_gene: TRBV14
CDR3aa: CASSPRLADPGDTQYF
CDR3nt: TGTGCCAGCAGCCCCCGACTAGCGGATCCAGGGGATACGCAGTATTTT

abundance: .
j_gene: TRBJ2-3
d_gene: TRBD2
v_gene: TRBV5-1
CDR3aa: CASSATSGVDTQYF
CDR3nt: TGCGCCAGCAGCGCGACTAGCGGGGTGGATACGCAGTATTTT

abundance: .
j_gene: TRBJ2-7
d_gene: TRBD1
v_gene: TRBV24-1
CDR3aa: CATSDLTGSEQYF
CDR3nt: TGTGCCACCAGTGACCTGACAGGGAGCGAGCAGTACTTC

abundance: .
j_gene: TRBJ1-5
d_gene: .
v_gene: TRBV15
CDR3aa: CATSEGHGQPQHF
CDR3nt: TGTGCCACCAGCGAGGGTCATGGTCAGCCCCAGCATTTT

abundance: .
j_gene: TRBJ2-7
d_gene: .
v_gene: TRBV12-3/TRBV12-4
CDR3aa: CASSTQGPYEQYF
CDR3nt: TGTGCCAGCAGCACACAGGGTCCATACGAGCAGTACTTC

abundance: .
j_gene: TRBJ1-5
d_gene: .
v_gene: TRBV2
CDR3aa: CASSEIWGRDNQPQHF
CDR3nt: TGTGCCAGCAGTGAAATCTGGGGCAGGGACAATCAGCCCCAGCATTTT

abundance: .
j_gene: TRBJ2-1
d_gene: TRBD2
v_gene: TRBV7-8
CDR3aa: CASSLDGLAGYNEQFF
CDR3nt: TGTGCCAGCAGCTTAGACGGACTAGCGGGATACAATGAGCAGTTCTTC

abundance: .
j_gene: TRBJ1-2
d_gene: .
v_gene: TRBV3-1/TRBV3-2
CDR3aa: CASSQGAGYGYTF
CDR3nt: TGTGCCAGCAGCCAGGGGGCGGGCTATGGCTACACCTTC

abundance: .
j_gene: TRBJ1-6
d_gene: TRBD1
v_gene: TRBV2
CDR3aa: CASVTGEDSPLHF
CDR3nt: TGTGCCAGCGTGACAGGGGAAGATTCACCCCTCCACTTT

abundance: once
j_gene: TRBJ2-1
d_gene: TRBD2
v_gene: TRBV6-1
CDR3aa: CASSESGLAGGNEQFF
CDR3nt: TGTGCCAGCAGTGAATCAGGCCTAGCGGGAGGCAATGAGCAGTTCTTC

abundance: .
j_gene: TRBJ2-2
d_gene: TRBD2
v_gene: TRBV6-6
CDR3aa: CASKRAGAGTGELFF
CDR3nt: TGTGCCAGCAAACGAGCGGGAGCCGGGACCGGGGAGCTGTTTTTT

abundance: .
j_gene: TRBJ2-2
d_gene: .
v_gene: TRBV19
CDR3aa: CASSKVETNTGELFF
CDR3nt: TGTGCCAGTAGTAAGGTGGAGACGAACACCGGGGAGCTGTTTTTT

abundance: .
j_gene: TRBJ2-1
d_gene: TRBD2
v_gene: TRBV18
CDR3aa: CASSPSTSGAYNEQFF
CDR3nt: TGTGCCAGCTCACCATCGACTAGCGGGGCCTACAATGAGCAGTTCTTC

abundance: once
j_gene: TRBJ2-1
d_gene: TRBD1
v_gene: TRBV7-3
CDR3aa: CASSRTGGQGDEQFF
CDR3nt: TGTGCCAGCAGCCGGACAGGAGGTCAGGGCGATGAGCAGTTCTTC

abundance: .
j_gene: TRBJ2-2
d_gene: .
v_gene: TRBV10-3
CDR3aa: CAISERDKTNTGELFF
CDR3nt: TGTGCCATCAGTGAAAGGGACAAGACTAACACCGGGGAGCTGTTTTTT

abundance: .
j_gene: TRBJ2-7
d_gene: .
v_gene: TRBV7-2
CDR3aa: CASSLLGYEQYF
CDR3nt: TGTGCCAGCAGCTTACTCGGCTACGAGCAGTACTTC

abundance: .
j_gene: TRBJ2-7
d_gene: .
v_gene: TRBV4-3
CDR3aa: CASSQVGGIHEQYF
CDR3nt: TGCGCCAGCAGCCAAGTAGGAGGGATCCACGAGCAGTACTTC

abundance: .
j_gene: TRBJ2-3
d_gene: .
v_gene: TRBV5-1
CDR3aa: CASSFGLVADTQYF
CDR3nt: TGCGCCAGCAGCTTTGGTCTAGTGGCAGATACGCAGTATTTT

abundance: once
j_gene: TRBJ2-5
d_gene: .
v_gene: TRBV9
CDR3aa: CASSVLAYQETQYF
CDR3nt: TGTGCCAGCAGCGTATTAGCCTACCAAGAGACCCAGTACTTC

abundance: .
j_gene: TRBJ2-7
d_gene: .
v_gene: TRBV6-4
CDR3aa: CASSDPPGRDLKKDEQYF
CDR3nt: TGTGCCAGCAGTGACCCCCCGGGGCGGGACCTAAAAAAAGACGAGCAGTACTTC

abundance: .
j_gene: TRBJ2-1
d_gene: .
v_gene: TRBV9
CDR3aa: CASSPRVRGDYNEQFF
CDR3nt: TGTGCCAGCAGCCCCCGCGTCCGCGGGGACTACAATGAGCAGTTCTTC

abundance: .
j_gene: TRBJ2-2
d_gene: .
v_gene: TRBV29-1
CDR3aa: CSVAAGAGELFF
CDR3nt: TGCAGCGTTGCGGCAGGGGCCGGGGAGCTGTTTTTT

abundance: once
j_gene: TRBJ2-7
d_gene: .
v_gene: TRBV5-6
CDR3aa: CASSLTGPREQYF
CDR3nt: TGTGCCAGCAGCTTGACAGGGCCGAGGGAGCAGTACTTC

abundance: once
j_gene: TRBJ2-4
d_gene: TRBD1
v_gene: TRBV11-1
CDR3aa: CASSVTGGSKNIQYF
CDR3nt: TGTGCCAGCAGCGTAACAGGGGGCTCCAAAAACATTCAGTACTTC

abundance: .
j_gene: TRBJ2-2
d_gene: TRBD1
v_gene: TRBV7-8
CDR3aa: CAKGQANTGELFF
CDR3nt: TGTGCCAAGGGACAGGCGAACACCGGGGAGCTGTTTTTT

abundance: .
j_gene: TRBJ1-5
d_gene: .
v_gene: TRBV5-5
CDR3aa: CASSLDSLPDYQPQHF
CDR3nt: TGTGCCAGCAGCTTGGACTCCCTCCCAGACTATCAGCCCCAGCATTTT

abundance: .
j_gene: TRBJ1-1
d_gene: .
v_gene: TRBV15
CDR3aa: CATSRDRGRGGTEAFF
CDR3nt: TGTGCCACCAGCAGAGATCGGGGCAGGGGAGGGACTGAAGCTTTCTTT

abundance: .
j_gene: TRBJ2-5
d_gene: .
v_gene: TRBV7-9
CDR3aa: CASSPFGTSETQYF
CDR3nt: TGTGCCAGCAGCCCATTTGGGACATCTGAGACCCAGTACTTC

abundance: few
j_gene: TRBJ1-5
d_gene: .
v_gene: TRBV19
CDR3aa: CASAVANSNQPQHF
CDR3nt: TGTGCCAGTGCTGTGGCCAATAGCAATCAGCCCCAGCATTTT

abundance: .
j_gene: TRBJ2-7
d_gene: .
v_gene: TRBV7-8
CDR3aa: CASTLEWTPSYEQYF
CDR3nt: TGTGCCAGCACCTTAGAGTGGACTCCGTCCTACGAGCAGTACTTC

abundance: .
j_gene: TRBJ1-5
d_gene: TRBD1
v_gene: TRBV30
CDR3aa: CAWSTGQGVLPQHF
CDR3nt: TGTGCCTGGAGTACGGGACAGGGGGTTTTGCCCCAGCATTTT

abundance: .
j_gene: TRBJ2-7
d_gene: TRBD2
v_gene: TRBV27
CDR3aa: CASKPTSGGVYEQYF
CDR3nt: TGTGCCAGCAAACCTACTAGCGGGGGTGTCTACGAGCAGTACTTC

abundance: .
j_gene: TRBJ1-3
d_gene: TRBD1
v_gene: TRBV14
CDR3aa: CASSPGQGPMIGNTIYF
CDR3nt: TGTGCCAGCAGCCCGGGACAGGGGCCAATGATTGGCAACACCATATATTTT

abundance: few
j_gene: TRBJ2-7
d_gene: TRBD1
v_gene: TRBV13
CDR3aa: CASTDRDRGPSGSYEQYF
CDR3nt: TGTGCCAGCACCGACCGGGACAGGGGGCCTAGCGGGAGCTACGAGCAGTACTTC

abundance: .
j_gene: TRBJ2-7
d_gene: .
v_gene: TRBV7-9
CDR3aa: CASSSTPLALYEQYF
CDR3nt: TGTGCCAGCAGCTCAACCCCGCTAGCGTTGTACGAGCAGTACTTC

abundance: .
j_gene: TRBJ1-4
d_gene: TRBD1
v_gene: TRBV7-9
CDR3aa: CASSQGQGASNEKLFF
CDR3nt: TGTGCCAGCAGCCAGGGACAGGGGGCATCTAATGAAAAACTGTTTTTT

abundance: .
j_gene: TRBJ2-7
d_gene: TRBD2
v_gene: TRBV29-1
CDR3aa: CSVEGSGGLAYEQYF
CDR3nt: TGCAGCGTTGAAGGTTCCGGGGGACTAGCCTACGAGCAGTACTTC

abundance: .
j_gene: TRBJ2-5
d_gene: TRBD2
v_gene: TRBV10-2
CDR3aa: CASRDRGLATPPQYF
CDR3nt: TGCGCCAGCAGGGACCGGGGACTAGCGACACCCCCCCAGTACTTC

abundance: .
j_gene: TRBJ2-7
d_gene: TRBD1
v_gene: TRBV10-3
CDR3aa: CAIRPWGQGGEQYF
CDR3nt: TGTGCCATCAGACCCTGGGGACAGGGGGGGGAGCAGTACTTC